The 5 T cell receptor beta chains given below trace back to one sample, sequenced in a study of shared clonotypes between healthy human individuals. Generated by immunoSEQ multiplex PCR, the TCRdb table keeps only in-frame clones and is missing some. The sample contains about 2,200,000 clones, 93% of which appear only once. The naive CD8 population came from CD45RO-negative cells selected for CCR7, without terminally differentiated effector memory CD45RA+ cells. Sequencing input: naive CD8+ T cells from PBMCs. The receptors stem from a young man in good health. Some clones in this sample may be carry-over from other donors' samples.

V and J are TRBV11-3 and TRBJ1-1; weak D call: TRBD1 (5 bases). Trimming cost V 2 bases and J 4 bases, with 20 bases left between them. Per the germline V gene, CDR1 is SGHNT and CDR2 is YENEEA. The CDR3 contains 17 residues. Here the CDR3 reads CASSLSRGEVWRTEAFF. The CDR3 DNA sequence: TGTGCCAGCAGCTTATCGCGGGGGGAAGTTTGGCGCACTGAAGCTTTCTTT. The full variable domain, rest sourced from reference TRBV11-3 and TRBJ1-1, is EAGVVQSPRYKIIEKKQPVAFWCNPISGHNTLYWYLQNLGQGPELLIRYENEEAVDDSQLPKDRFSAERLKGVDSTLKIQPAELGDSAVYLCASSLSRGEVWRTEAFFGQGTRLTVV.

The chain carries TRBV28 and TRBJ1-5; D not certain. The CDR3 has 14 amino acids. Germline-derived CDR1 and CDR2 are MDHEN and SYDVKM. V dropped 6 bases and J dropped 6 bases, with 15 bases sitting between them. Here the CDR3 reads CASSEGISGQPQHF. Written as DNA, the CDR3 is TGTGCCAGCAGCGAAGGGATTTCGGGTCAGCCCCAGCATTTT.

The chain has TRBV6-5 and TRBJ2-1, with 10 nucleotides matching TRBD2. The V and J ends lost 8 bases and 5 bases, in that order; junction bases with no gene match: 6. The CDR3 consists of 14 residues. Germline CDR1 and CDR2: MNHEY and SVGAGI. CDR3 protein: CASRLAGPNNEQFF. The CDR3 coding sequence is TGTGCCAGCCGACTAGCGGGCCCGAACAATGAGCAGTTCTTC.

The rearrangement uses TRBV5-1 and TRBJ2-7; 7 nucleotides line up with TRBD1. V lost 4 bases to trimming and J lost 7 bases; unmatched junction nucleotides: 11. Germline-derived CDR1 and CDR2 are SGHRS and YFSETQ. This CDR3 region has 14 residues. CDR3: CASSPGGGSGEQYF. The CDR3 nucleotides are TGCGCCAGCAGCCCAGGGGGTGGCAGCGGAGAGCAGTACTTC. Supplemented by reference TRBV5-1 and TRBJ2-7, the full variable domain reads KAGVTQTPRYLIKTRGQQVTLSCSPISGHRSVSWYQQTPGQGLQFLFEYFSETQRNKGNFPGRFSGRQFSNSRSEMNVSTLELGDSALYLCASSPGGGSGEQYFGPGTRLTVT.

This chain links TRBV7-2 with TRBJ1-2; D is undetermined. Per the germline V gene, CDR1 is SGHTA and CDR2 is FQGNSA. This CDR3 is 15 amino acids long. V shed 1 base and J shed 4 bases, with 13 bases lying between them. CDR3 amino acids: CASSLDAGSAYGYTF. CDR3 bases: TGTGCCAGCAGCTTAGATGCTGGGTCGGCCTATGGCTACACCTTC.